The rows below give T cell receptor beta chains drawn from one sample of a study of CD8 T cells in ankylosing spondylitis. TCRdb analysed the 5' RACE reads with MiXCR anew, one entry per CDR3 protein. Found here are around 130,000 distinct CDR3 sequences, about 15% of them singletons; the top ten hold about 33%. The sample consisted of blood, either unsorted or a sorted T cell fraction (not recorded which). The source of these receptors is a male donor with ankylosing spondylitis. Both conserved end residues are part of each CDR3. D genes are given only for firm matches. Size is stated for part of the rows, as once, few or many counts, or as a class when the clone is expanded.

clone size: few; J gene: TRBJ2-5; V gene: TRBV11-1; D gene: TRBD2; CDR3 protein: CASSLTAGDLQETQYF; CDR3 DNA: TGTGCCAGCAGCTTGACAGCGGGAGATCTCCAAGAGACCCAGTACTTC
clone size: .; J gene: TRBJ1-4; V gene: TRBV23-1; D gene: .; CDR3 protein: CASKKLFSATNEKLFF; CDR3 DNA: TGCGCCAGCAAAAAACTTTTCAGTGCAACTAATGAAAAACTGTTTTTT
clone size: few; J gene: TRBJ2-1; V gene: TRBV27; D gene: TRBD1; CDR3 protein: CASSPGGRNEQFF; CDR3 DNA: TGTGCCAGCAGCCCAGGGGGTCGCAATGAGCAGTTCTTC
clone size: few; J gene: TRBJ1-5; V gene: TRBV7-9; D gene: .; CDR3 protein: CASSLVQGQPQHF; CDR3 DNA: TGTGCCAGCAGCTTAGTTCAGGGCCAGCCCCAGCATTTT
clone size: .; J gene: TRBJ1-2; V gene: TRBV14; D gene: .; CDR3 protein: CASSQPAYGYTF; CDR3 DNA: TGTGCCAGCAGCCAGCCAGCTTATGGCTACACCTTC
clone size: few; J gene: TRBJ2-2; V gene: TRBV7-9; D gene: .; CDR3 protein: CASSLDSNTGELFF; CDR3 DNA: TGTGCCAGCAGCCTCGACAGTAACACCGGGGAGCTGTTTTTT
clone size: many; J gene: TRBJ2-7; V gene: TRBV5-1; D gene: TRBD1; CDR3 protein: CASRPGQGSYEQYF; CDR3 DNA: TGCGCCAGCAGGCCGGGACAGGGTTCCTACGAGCAGTACTTC
clone size: .; J gene: TRBJ1-2; V gene: TRBV27; D gene: .; CDR3 protein: CASSPMEGDGYTF; CDR3 DNA: TGTGCCAGCAGCCCCATGGAGGGAGATGGCTACACCTTC
clone size: .; J gene: TRBJ2-3; V gene: TRBV28; D gene: .; CDR3 protein: CASSFRGFSTDTQYF; CDR3 DNA: TGTGCCAGCAGTTTCCGTGGGTTTAGCACAGATACGCAGTATTTT
clone size: few; J gene: TRBJ2-3; V gene: TRBV10-3; D gene: .; CDR3 protein: CAISDQRAADTQYF; CDR3 DNA: TGTGCCATCAGTGATCAGAGGGCCGCAGATACGCAGTATTTT
clone size: .; J gene: TRBJ2-7; V gene: TRBV5-1; D gene: .; CDR3 protein: CASSLDSSRAYEQYF; CDR3 DNA: TGCGCCAGCAGCTTGGACTCTAGCCGCGCCTACGAGCAGTACTTC